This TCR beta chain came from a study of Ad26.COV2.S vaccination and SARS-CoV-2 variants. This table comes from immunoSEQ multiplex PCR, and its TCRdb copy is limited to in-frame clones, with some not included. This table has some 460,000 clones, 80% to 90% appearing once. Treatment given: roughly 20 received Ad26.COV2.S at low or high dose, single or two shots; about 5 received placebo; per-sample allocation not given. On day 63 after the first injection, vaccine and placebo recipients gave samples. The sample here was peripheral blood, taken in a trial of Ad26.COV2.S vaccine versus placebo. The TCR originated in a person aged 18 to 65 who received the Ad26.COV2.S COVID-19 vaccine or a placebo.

Here the CDR3 reads CASSLVSFYNEQFF. CDR3 in DNA: TGCGCCAGCAGCTTGGTTTCCTTCTACAATGAGCAGTTCTTC. The chain is built from TRBV5-1 and TRBJ2-1; no clear D. V was pared by 0 bases and J by 3 bases, with 7 bases between. This CDR3 contains 14 residues. Germline assignment: CDR1 SGHRS and CDR2 YFSETQ.